These T cell receptor beta chains were read from a single sample in a study of control samples from healthy donors and cancer patients. TCRdb keeps only in-frame clones here, not all; method: immunoSEQ multiplex PCR. In the table there are 130,000 or so clones, nearly 90% of which are singletons. Sequenced material: blood. The receptors shown here come from a man aged 50 to 59 in good health. Both conserved end residues are part of each CDR3. The order of the fields is D gene, V gene, J gene, clone size, CDR3 protein, CDR3 DNA. D genes are given only for firm matches. Clone size is given for some rows only: seen once, a few or many times, or a class if the clone is expanded.

D: NA
V: TRBV5-4
J: TRBJ2-3
size: NA
CDR3: CASSLGGVGNTDTQYF
DNA: TGTGCCAGCAGCTTGGGGGGGGTGGGAAACACAGATACGCAGTATTTT

D: NA
V: TRBV10-2
J: TRBJ1-3
size: NA
CDR3: CASSESRMHILVNTIYF
DNA: TGCGCCAGCAGTGAGTCGAGAATGCACATTTTGGTGAACACCATATATTTT

D: TRBD1
V: TRBV5-4
J: TRBJ1-1
size: once
CDR3: CASSPQTGTNTEAFF
DNA: TGTGCCAGCAGCCCCCAGACAGGGACGAACACTGAAGCTTTCTTT

D: NA
V: TRBV7-3
J: TRBJ2-6
size: NA
CDR3: CASSSGHGANVLTF
DNA: TGTGCCAGCAGCTCAGGGCATGGGGCCAACGTCCTGACTTTC

D: TRBD2
V: TRBV7-3
J: TRBJ2-2
size: NA
CDR3: CASSLVSGGPNTGELFF
DNA: TGTGCCAGCAGCTTAGTTAGCGGGGGGCCGAACACCGGGGAGCTGTTTTTT

D: NA
V: TRBV12-3/TRBV12-4
J: TRBJ1-5
size: NA
CDR3: CASSLDSNQPQHF
DNA: TGTGCCAGCAGCCTGGATAGCAATCAGCCCCAGCATTTT

D: NA
V: TRBV18
J: TRBJ2-2
size: NA
CDR3: CASSPTKTGELFF
DNA: TGTGCCAGCTCACCTACAAAGACCGGGGAGCTGTTTTTT

D: NA
V: TRBV27
J: TRBJ1-2
size: NA
CDR3: CASSQEGNYGYTF
DNA: TGTGCCAGCAGTCAGGAGGGGAACTATGGCTACACCTTC

D: TRBD1
V: TRBV2
J: TRBJ2-5
size: NA
CDR3: CASSDGQGKETQYF
DNA: TGTGCCAGCAGCGATGGACAGGGGAAAGAGACCCAGTACTTC

D: NA
V: TRBV5-8
J: TRBJ2-1
size: NA
CDR3: CASSLADRYNEQFF
DNA: TGTGCCAGCAGCTTGGCTGACAGATACAATGAGCAGTTCTTC

D: NA
V: TRBV5-8
J: TRBJ2-2
size: NA
CDR3: CASSLEGKFNTGELFF
DNA: TGTGCCAGCAGCTTGGAGGGGAAATTCAACACCGGGGAGCTGTTTTTT

D: NA
V: TRBV21-1
J: TRBJ1-4
size: NA
CDR3: CASSKAMRSDNEKLFF
DNA: TGTGCCAGCAGCAAAGCCATGAGGTCTGATAATGAAAAACTGTTTTTT

D: TRBD1
V: TRBV12-5
J: TRBJ2-1
size: NA
CDR3: CASGPGTAHYNEQFF
DNA: TGTGCTAGTGGTCCCGGGACAGCCCATTACAATGAGCAGTTCTTC

D: NA
V: TRBV5-8
J: TRBJ1-2
size: NA
CDR3: CASSMGTHGLTVGYTF
DNA: TGTGCCAGCAGCATGGGGACTCACGGGTTGACTGTTGGCTACACCTTC

D: NA
V: TRBV6-5
J: TRBJ1-4
size: NA
CDR3: CASSYPGGGNEKLFF
DNA: TGTGCCAGCAGTTACCCTGGCGGAGGGAATGAAAAACTGTTTTTT

D: TRBD2
V: TRBV6-6
J: TRBJ2-1
size: NA
CDR3: CASSYDSGGATEQFF
DNA: TGTGCCAGCAGTTATGATAGCGGGGGGGCCACTGAGCAGTTCTTC

D: NA
V: TRBV19
J: TRBJ1-1
size: NA
CDR3: CASSIGGLTGTEAFF
DNA: TGTGCCAGTAGTATAGGGGGGCTAACGGGCACTGAAGCTTTCTTT

D: NA
V: TRBV20-1
J: TRBJ1-5
size: NA
CDR3: CSASLPPGPQHF
DNA: TGCAGTGCTAGTTTACCCCCTGGGCCCCAGCATTTT

D: NA
V: TRBV6-6
J: TRBJ1-2
size: NA
CDR3: CASSYLGGGYGYTF
DNA: TGTGCCAGCAGTTACCTAGGTGGGGGGTATGGCTACACCTTC

D: NA
V: TRBV3-1/TRBV3-2
J: TRBJ1-2
size: once
CDR3: CASSQVRTYGYTF
DNA: TGTGCCAGCAGCCAAGTGCGCACCTATGGCTACACCTTC

D: NA
V: TRBV5-1
J: TRBJ2-2
size: once
CDR3: CASSLGGLGTGELFF
DNA: TGCGCCAGCAGCTTGGGGGGCCTGGGGACCGGGGAGCTGTTTTTT

D: NA
V: TRBV7-9
J: TRBJ1-2
size: NA
CDR3: CASSLTRWDSGYTF
DNA: TGTGCCAGCAGCCTGACCCGTTGGGATTCTGGCTACACCTTC

D: NA
V: TRBV5-4
J: TRBJ2-2
size: NA
CDR3: CASSPDLNTGELFF
DNA: TGTGCCAGCAGCCCGGACTTGAACACCGGGGAGCTGTTTTTT

D: NA
V: TRBV9
J: TRBJ1-3
size: NA
CDR3: CASSVGTNRGLHTIYF
DNA: TGTGCCAGCAGCGTAGGAACAAACCGAGGTTTACACACCATATATTTT

D: TRBD1
V: TRBV29-1
J: TRBJ1-2
size: NA
CDR3: CSVEERAGTGRLNNYGYTF
DNA: TGCAGCGTTGAAGAGCGTGCGGGGACAGGGAGGCTTAATAACTATGGCTACACCTTC

D: TRBD2
V: TRBV4-2
J: TRBJ2-1
size: NA
CDR3: CASSHPTSGGPSYNEQFF
DNA: TGTGCCAGCAGCCACCCGACTAGCGGGGGGCCTTCCTACAATGAGCAGTTCTTC

D: TRBD2
V: TRBV7-6
J: TRBJ2-1
size: NA
CDR3: CASSYGASGGIEQFF
DNA: TGTGCCAGCAGCTACGGGGCTAGCGGGGGCATTGAGCAGTTCTTC

D: NA
V: TRBV18
J: TRBJ2-7
size: NA
CDR3: CASSPDRSYEQYF
DNA: TGTGCCAGCTCACCCGACAGGTCGTACGAGCAGTACTTC

D: NA
V: TRBV28
J: TRBJ1-6
size: NA
CDR3: CASSFPGANSPLHF
DNA: TGTGCCAGCAGTTTCCCAGGGGCCAATTCACCCCTCCACTTT

D: NA
V: TRBV5-1
J: TRBJ2-2
size: NA
CDR3: CASSSPFGQGFAGELFF
DNA: TGCGCCAGCAGCTCACCGTTCGGGCAGGGTTTTGCCGGGGAGCTGTTTTTT

D: NA
V: TRBV2
J: TRBJ2-2
size: NA
CDR3: CASSVGAGELFF
DNA: TGTGCCAGCAGTGTCGGGGCCGGGGAGCTGTTTTTT

D: NA
V: TRBV9
J: TRBJ2-1
size: NA
CDR3: CASSEGDGNEQFF
DNA: TGTGCCAGCAGCGAAGGGGACGGGAATGAGCAGTTCTTC